The 27 T cell receptor beta chains presented below share a single source sample, sequenced in a study of T cell responses to AZD1222 COVID-19 vaccine. Libraries were prepared by immunoSEQ multiplex PCR; TCRdb keeps only in-frame clonotypes and omits some of them. The table lists some 180,000 clones, about 92% of them singletons, with around 3.6% in the top ten. This specimen was peripheral blood, taken 28 days after the second dose of the MenACWY control vaccine. The receptor source for this set is an adult who received the MenACWY meningococcal vaccine as a control.

The rearrangement links TRBV5-1 to TRBJ2-5; D gene ambiguous. This CDR3 comprises 15 residues. CDR1 SGHRS and CDR2 YFSETQ come from the germline V gene. V lost 3 bases and J lost 5, with 17 bases in between. Here the CDR3 DNA reads TGCGCCAGCAGCTCTTTGGGCCCTGATAGGGAGACCCAGTACTTC. Translated: CASSSLGPDRETQYF.

In this sample, this clone turned up once. The CDR3 DNA reads as TGTGCCAGCTCACCGGGGCAGATTAATGAGCAGTTCTTC. Translating gives CASSPGQINEQFF. V usage is TRBV18 and J usage is TRBJ2-1; D may be TRBD1 (5 bases). Trimming stripped 3 bases from V and 7 bases from J, with 10 bases between. The CDR3 length is 13 residues. CDR1 is KGHSH, CDR2 LQKENI, per germline. Drawing the rest from reference TRBV18 and TRBJ2-1, the complete variable domain is NAGVMQNPRHLVRRRGQEARLRCSPMKGHSHVYWYRQLPEEGLKFMVYLQKENIIDESGMPKERFSAEFPKEGPSILRIQQVVRGDSAAYFCASSPGQINEQFFGPGTRLTVL.

The sample holds a few counts of this clone. The chain carries TRBV19 and TRBJ1-3; the D gene is possibly TRBD1 (5 bases). This CDR3 spans 16 amino acids. V lost 3 bases, J lost 2 bases, and 14 bases lay in between. The germline V gene encodes CDR1 LNHDA and CDR2 SQIVND (reference sequence). The CDR3 region is CASSISQGVPGNTIYF. The DNA of the CDR3 is TGTGCCAGTAGTATCTCTCAGGGAGTACCTGGAAACACCATATATTTT.

The chain joins TRBV7-2 to TRBJ2-1; 10 nucleotides match TRBD1. CDR1 SGHTA and CDR2 FQGNSA come from the germline V gene. Germline trimming cut 5 bases from V and 3 bases from J; bases unmatched to any gene: 4. The length of the CDR3 is 15 residues. The CDR3 DNA is TGTGCCAGCAGCGCGTGGACAGGGGGCTACAATGAGCAGTTCTTC. It specifies CASSAWTGGYNEQFF.

This chain uses TRBV7-6 with TRBJ1-4; TRBD1 might be the D (6 bases). CDR3 length: 14 residues. Between the trimmed V and J ends, which lost 5 bases and 8 bases, there was a span of 15 bases. In germline, CDR1 is SGHVS, CDR2 FNYEAQ. CDR3 sequence reads: CASSPVLGGEKLFF. CDR3 bases: TGTGCCAGCAGCCCAGTTTTGGGGGGCGAAAAACTGTTTTTT. Based on the CDR3 plus reference TRBV7-6 and TRBJ1-4, the full variable domain is GAGVSQSPRYKVTKRGQDVALRCDPISGHVSLYWYRQALGQGPEFLTYFNYEAQQDKSGLPNDRFSAERPEGSISTLTIQRTEQRDSAMYRCASSPVLGGEKLFFGSGTQLSVL.

J is TRBJ2-2 and V is TRBV7-2; no clear D. V was trimmed by 1 base and J by 0 bases, leaving 9 bases between them. The CDR3 sequence is 16 residues long. Per the germline V gene, CDR1 is SGHTA and CDR2 is FQGNSA. CDR3: CASSLGMTTNTGELFF. CDR3 coding DNA: TGTGCCAGCAGCTTAGGGATGACCACGAACACCGGGGAGCTGTTTTTT.

V usage is TRBV29-1 and J usage is TRBJ1-2; D possibly corresponds to TRBD1 (5 bases). V lost 0 bases, J lost 8 bases, and 10 bases lay in between. The CDR3 runs to 12 residues. Germline CDR1 and CDR2: SQVTM and ANQGSEA. DNA of the CDR3: TGCAGCGTTGAAGACTCGTGGGACGGCTACACCTTC. It translates to CSVEDSWDGYTF. The full variable domain, completed using reference TRBV29-1 and TRBJ1-2, is SAVISQKPSRDICQRGTSLTIQCQVDSQVTMMFWYRQQPGQSLTLIATANQGSEATYESGFVIDKFPISRPNLTFSTLTVSNMSPEDSSIYLCSVEDSWDGYTFGSGTRLTVV.

The chain couples TRBV12-3 or TRBV12-4 to TRBJ1-2; maybe TRBD1 (6 bases). V was clipped by 2 bases and J by 8 bases, with 9 bases between them. The length of the CDR3 is 12 residues. In DNA form, the CDR3 reads TGTGCCAGCAGTTTACAACAGGGCGGCTACACCTTC. It codes for CASSLQQGGYTF.

This clone was found once. The chain combines TRBV11-3 with TRBJ2-3; no reliable D call. The V gene's germline CDR1 is SGHNT and CDR2 YENEEA. The CDR3 contains 14 residues. Trimming removed 1 base at V and 8 bases at J, with 13 bases between. The CDR3 nucleotides read TGTGCCAGCAGCTTAGCAGCAGGTGTGGTTACGCAGTATTTT. Encoded protein: CASSLAAGVVTQYF.

The chain links TRBV12-5 to TRBJ1-1; D remains ambiguous. This CDR3 contains 15 residues. Between the trimmed V and J ends, which lost 7 bases and 4 bases, there was a span of 19 bases. Germline V gene lookup returns CDR1 LGHNT and CDR2 FRNRAP. The CDR3 reads CASVPPTNWGTEAFF. CDR3 sequence (DNA): TGTGCTAGTGTCCCTCCGACCAACTGGGGCACTGAAGCTTTCTTT.

The rearrangement links TRBV7-2 to TRBJ1-3; unclear D gene. The CDR3 length is 15 residues. Germline-derived CDR1 and CDR2 are SGHTA and FQGNSA. The ends were cut back, 1 base at V and 4 bases at J, with 11 bases in the middle. This CDR3 is CASSLDGGNGNTIYF. Written as DNA, the CDR3 is TGTGCCAGCAGCTTAGACGGAGGGAACGGAAACACCATATATTTT.

This chain links TRBV7-2 with TRBJ2-7; D could derive from TRBD1 or TRBD2 (5 bases each). Trimming removed 1 base at V and 7 bases at J, with 14 bases between. This CDR3 region has 14 residues. Per germline, CDR1 SGHTA and CDR2 FQGNSA. CDR3 nucleotide sequence: TGTGCCAGCAGCTTAGATTGGTCGGGGCGGGAGCAGTACTTC. Protein: CASSLDWSGREQYF.

The chain uses TRBV5-1 and TRBJ1-3; no reliable D call. CDR3 size: 16 residues. V gave up 4 bases and J gave up 0 bases, with 14 bases separating them. Germline CDR1 SGHRS, CDR2 YFSETQ. CDR3 protein: CASSARTSTSGNTIYF. In nucleotides, the CDR3 is TGCGCCAGCAGCGCCCGGACCTCTACCTCTGGAAACACCATATATTTT.

This clone has only one observation. This chain joins TRBV27 and TRBJ2-3; D remains ambiguous. V was shortened by 3 bases and J by 0 bases, with 4 bases between the two germline ends. The CDR3 has 13 amino acids. Germline CDR1 and CDR2: MNHEY and SMNVEV (reference sequence). CDR3 sequence: CASSFISTDTQYF. In DNA, the CDR3 is TGTGCCAGCAGTTTCATCAGCACAGATACGCAGTATTTT.

The chain combines TRBV5-1 with TRBJ2-7, with 8 bases lining up with TRBD2. With 4 bases clipped from V and 3 bases from J, the junction kept 6 bases outside the gene matches. Germline CDR1 reads SGHRS; CDR2 reads YFSETQ. This CDR3 spans 14 amino acids. The CDR3 spells CASSGTGTSYEQYF. The CDR3 region has the DNA TGCGCCAGCAGCGGAACCGGGACTAGCTACGAGCAGTACTTC.

V usage is TRBV28 and J usage is TRBJ1-6, with D hard to call. The CDR3 is 12 residues long. Trimming shortened V by 7 bases and J by 7 bases, and 8 bases separated the two germline ends. CDR1 and CDR2 (germline): MDHEN, SYDVKM. The CDR3 loop is CASKQSNSPLHF. The CDR3 DNA reads TGTGCCAGCAAACAGTCAAATTCACCCCTCCACTTT.

The V and J genes are TRBV27 and TRBJ2-2, with TRBD1 matching over 8 bases. Per germline, CDR1 MNHEY and CDR2 SMNVEV (reference sequence). This CDR3 region has 13 residues. V lost 5 bases and J lost 8; bases outside the gene matches: 4. Here the CDR3 reads CASSARDRGELFF. CDR3 sequence (DNA): TGTGCCAGCAGTGCCCGGGACAGGGGGGAGCTGTTTTTT.

V usage is TRBV18 and J usage is TRBJ2-7; either TRBD1 or TRBD2 may supply D (7 bases each). Germline CDR1 and CDR2: KGHSH and LQKENI. CDR3 length equals 14 residues. Trimming pared 3 bases from V and 6 bases from J, leaving 15 bases between. CDR3 nucleotide sequence: TGTGCCAGCTCACCCCGGCAGGGGGGGGGCGAGCAGTACTTC. Translation: CASSPRQGGGEQYF.

The rearrangement joins TRBV28 to TRBJ1-1, with D unresolved. The V and J ends lost 7 bases and 6 bases respectively, with 21 bases between them. This CDR3 is 15 amino acids long. Germline V gene data show CDR1 as MDHEN and CDR2 as SYDVKM. CDR3 residues: CASTPLGGERAEAFF. The CDR3 DNA sequence: TGTGCCAGCACCCCACTGGGCGGAGAGAGGGCTGAAGCTTTCTTT.

In DNA form, the CDR3 reads TGTGCCAGTAGTATTGACCTACTGGGAGATACGCAGTATTTT. Its protein is CASSIDLLGDTQYF. V usage is TRBV19 and J usage is TRBJ2-3, with D hard to call. CDR1 and CDR2 (germline): LNHDA, SQIVND (reference sequence). V lost 3 bases to trimming and J lost 5 bases, with 12 bases between them. CDR3 length: 14 amino acids.

V and J are TRBV4-3 and TRBJ2-7; D is unresolved. The CDR3 loop spans 15 amino acids. Germline V gene lookup returns CDR1 LGHNA and CDR2 YSLEER. With 1 base removed from V and 2 bases from J, the gap between germline ends came to 12 bases. The CDR3 nucleotides read TGCGCCAGCAGCCAAGGATCGGCGGCCACCTACGAGCAGTACTTC. Amino acids: CASSQGSAATYEQYF.

The rearrangement uses TRBV10-3 and TRBJ1-2; the D gene is possibly TRBD1 (6 bases). This CDR3 region has 13 residues. CDR1 ENHRY and CDR2 SYGVKD come from the germline V gene. V shed 6 bases and J shed 4 bases, with 12 bases lying between them. CDR3 coding DNA: TGTGCCATCAGACAGGGAATGGGCTATGGCTACACCTTC. Its protein product is CAIRQGMGYGYTF.

The chain couples TRBV2 to TRBJ2-7; D uncertain. Germline CDR1 is SNHLY and CDR2 is FYNNEI. The length of the CDR3 is 14 residues. With 8 bases removed from V and 0 bases from J, the gap between germline ends came to 14 bases. CDR3 in amino acids: CASSRFQDSYEQYF. The CDR3 DNA sequence: TGTGCCAGCTCCAGGTTCCAGGACTCCTACGAGCAGTACTTC.

The rearrangement uses TRBV11-3 and TRBJ2-7; D is perhaps TRBD1 or TRBD2 (6 bases each). Per the germline V gene, CDR1 is SGHNT and CDR2 is YENEEA. CDR3 length: 13 amino acids. The V and J ends lost 6 bases and 3 bases respectively, with 12 bases between them. The CDR3 bases are TGTGCCAGCAGAGTGGGGGGCCTCTACGAGCAGTACTTC. As protein: CASRVGGLYEQYF.

CDR3 residues: CASSLGTGEYEQYF. The CDR3 nucleotides read TGCGCCAGCAGCTTAGGGACAGGAGAGTACGAGCAGTACTTC. The genes are TRBV5-1 and TRBJ2-7; TRBD1 aligns across 8 bases. Germline assignment: CDR1 SGHRS and CDR2 YFSETQ. CDR3 length equals 14 residues. Trimming removed 2 bases from V and 4 bases from J; junction bases left unmatched: 5.

The CDR3 bases are TGTGCCAGCAGCCGATACCGGGATGAGCAGTTCTTC. It is translated as CASSRYRDEQFF. J is TRBJ2-1 and V is TRBV14; D unresolved. The V end lost 4 bases, the J end lost 8 bases, and 9 bases lay between the germline ends. This CDR3 has 12 amino acids. CDR1 and CDR2 (germline): SGHDN, FVKESK.

The chain has TRBV6-5 and TRBJ2-7; D unresolved. CDR1 is MNHEY, CDR2 SVGAGI, per germline. The CDR3 runs to 13 residues. Trimming cost V 2 bases and J 1 base, with 6 bases left between them. CDR3 bases: TGTGCCAGCAGTTACCTTCCGTCCTACGAGCAGTACTTC. It specifies CASSYLPSYEQYF.